The 23 T cell receptor beta chains below were found in one sample sequenced in a study of CD8 T cells in Susac syndrome (dated by TCRdb to about 2019). Library preparation used the immunoSEQ multiplex PCR assay. RNA was extracted with the RNeasy kit and roughly 0.45 to 1 ug was reverse transcribed using random hexamers. Clones were called with MiXCR by TCRdb after fastp trimmed the public reads at Q25, and only in-frame beta chains were retained. Under each unique CDR3 protein, matching rows form one entry showing the most common genes and DNA. This sample holds a few hundred thousand distinct CDR3 sequences; around nine tenths were observed only once. In total, the top ten clones hold less than 0.2% of the sample. Sequencing was done on a sample of CD8+ T cells from PBMCs. The receptors were gathered from a human donor with multiple sclerosis.

The chain carries TRBV14 and TRBJ2-2, with a tentative D call TRBD1 (5 bases). Germline assignment: CDR1 SGHDN and CDR2 FVKESK. There are 16 residues in the CDR3. V lost 1 base and J lost 1, with 10 bases in between. In nucleotides, the CDR3 is TGTGCCAGCAGCCAAGGCCAGGGTTTGAACACCGGGGAGCTGTTTTTT. Residues: CASSQGQGLNTGELFF.

The chain combines TRBV4-2 with TRBJ2-7, with TRBD1 as a possible D gene (5 bases). The CDR3 consists of 16 residues. Germline values: CDR1 LGHNA, CDR2 YNFKEQ. V was trimmed by 0 bases and J by 1 base, leaving 13 bases between them. CDR3 amino acids: CASSQDRGSPSYEQYF. Here the CDR3 DNA reads TGTGCCAGCAGCCAAGATAGGGGATCCCCTTCCTACGAGCAGTACTTC.

V and J are TRBV7-8 and TRBJ2-1; no definite D call. Per the germline V gene, CDR1 is SGHVS and CDR2 is FQNEAQ. CDR3 length: 11 residues. V lost 2 bases and J 8 bases, leaving 4 bases between the germline ends. The CDR3 region has the DNA TGTGCCAGCAGCTTACAGGATGAGCAGTTCTTC. Amino acid sequence: CASSLQDEQFF.

The genes are TRBV28 and TRBJ2-5; D is possibly TRBD1 (5 bases). The germline V gene encodes CDR1 MDHEN and CDR2 SYDVKM. The CDR3 consists of 16 residues. Trimming cost V 3 bases and J 1 base, with 15 bases left between them. This CDR3 reads CASSFLDDSVQETQYF. In DNA form, the CDR3 reads TGTGCCAGCAGTTTTCTTGACGACAGCGTCCAAGAGACCCAGTACTTC. The full variable domain, rest sourced from reference TRBV28 and TRBJ2-5, is DVKVTQSSRYLVKRTGEKVFLECVQDMDHENMFWYRQDPGLGLRLIYFSYDVKMKEKGDIPEGYSVSREKKERFSLILESASTNQTSMYLCASSFLDDSVQETQYFGPGTRLLVL.

The CDR3 sequence is CASNLGVLNTEAFF. The DNA for the CDR3 is TGTGCCAGCAACTTGGGGGTGCTGAACACTGAAGCTTTCTTT. This rearrangement joins TRBV7-9 to TRBJ1-1; a possible D gene is TRBD1 (5 bases). Trimming pared 7 bases from V and 0 bases from J, leaving 12 bases between. Germline V gene sequence: CDR1 SEHNR, CDR2 FQNEAQ (reference sequence). The CDR3 covers 14 residues.

V is TRBV6-1 and J is TRBJ1-1; the D gene is possibly TRBD1 (5 bases). The CDR3 runs to 13 residues. Trimming pared 8 bases from V and 7 bases from J, leaving 17 bases between. Looked up from germline, CDR1 is MNHNS and CDR2 is SASEGT. As DNA, the CDR3 is TGTGCCAGCTGGGGACTCGCCGGGCTTGAAGCTTTCTTT. Translation: CASWGLAGLEAFF.

This clonotype was counted a single time. The genes are TRBV4-3 and TRBJ2-7, with TRBD2 matching over 9 bases. This CDR3 contains 16 residues. The junction had 8 bases not matched to a gene; V was cut back by 1 base and J by 4 bases. The V gene's germline CDR1 is LGHNA and CDR2 YSLEER. The chain's CDR3 is CASSQAASGIAYEQYF. The CDR3 DNA follows: TGCGCCAGCAGCCAAGCGGCTAGCGGGATAGCTTACGAGCAGTACTTC.

This clonotype was seen a handful of times. V and J are TRBV12-3 or TRBV12-4 and TRBJ2-3; possibly TRBD1 for D (7 bases). Trimming left V 6 bases short and J 4 bases short, with 11 bases between. The CDR3 is 13 amino acids. This chain's CDR3 is CASSQGGADTQYF. The DNA for the CDR3 is TGTGCCAGCAGCCAGGGGGGAGCAGATACGCAGTATTTT.

This chain links TRBV7-8 with TRBJ2-2; the D gene is possibly TRBD1 (5 bases). Germline V gives CDR1 SGHVS, CDR2 FQNEAQ. The CDR3 is 16 amino acids. Trimming pared 2 bases from V and 5 bases from J, leaving 15 bases between. The CDR3 region is CASSLIDSQPTGELFF. The CDR3 DNA is TGTGCCAGCAGCTTAATCGACAGCCAACCTACCGGGGAGCTGTTTTTT. Full variable domain (missing parts from reference TRBV7-8 and TRBJ2-2): GAGVSQSPRYKVAKRGQDVALRCDPISGHVSLFWYQQALGQGPEFLTYFQNEAQLDKSGLPSDRFFAERPEGSVSTLKIQRTQQEDSAVYLCASSLIDSQPTGELFFGEGSRLTVL.

This clonotype was counted a few times. The CDR3 here is CASSPGTAGELFF. CDR3 in DNA: TGTGCCAGTAGTCCGGGGACAGCCGGGGAGCTGTTTTTT. The rearrangement uses TRBV19 and TRBJ2-2, with 7 nucleotides matching TRBD1. V lost 5 bases and J lost 6; bases outside the gene matches: 3. This CDR3 has 13 residues. Germline values: CDR1 LNHDA, CDR2 SQIVND (reference sequence).

This clonotype was seen more than once but under ten times. The genes are TRBV11-2 and TRBJ2-7; D perhaps matches TRBD2 (6 bases). The germline V and J ends were trimmed by 5 bases and 7 bases, with 21 bases remaining between them. CDR1 and CDR2 from the germline V gene are SGHAT and FQNNGV. The CDR3 extends over 15 amino acids. CDR3: CASSAVGLDLEEQYF. CDR3 DNA sequence: TGTGCCAGCAGCGCCGTGGGACTGGATCTCGAAGAGCAGTACTTC.

The chain is built from TRBV27 and TRBJ2-6; D ambiguous. CDR1 and CDR2 from the germline V gene are MNHEY and SMNVEV (reference sequence). The CDR3 sequence is 13 residues long. Between the trimmed V and J ends, which lost 3 bases and 12 bases, there was a span of 12 bases. CDR3 in amino acids: CASSFSGSSVLTF. In nucleotides, the CDR3 is TGTGCCAGCAGTTTTAGTGGGTCCAGCGTCCTGACTTTC. Based on the CDR3 plus reference TRBV27 and TRBJ2-6, the full variable domain is EAQVTQNPRYLITVTGKKLTVTCSQNMNHEYMSWYRQDPGLGLRQIYYSMNVEVTDKGDVPEGYKVSRKEKRNFPLILESPSPNQTSLYFCASSFSGSSVLTFGAGSRLTVL.

This chain links TRBV12-3 or TRBV12-4 with TRBJ1-4, with unresolved D. The V end lost 3 bases, the J end lost 4 bases, and 9 bases lay between the germline ends. The CDR3 loop spans 14 amino acids. CDR3 bases: TGTGCCAGCAGTTTTCGGGAGAGTAATGAAAAACTGTTTTTT. Translated, it gives CASSFRESNEKLFF.

This clonotype was detected once. This CDR3 reads CASSTDRGYGSGANVLTF. The CDR3 bases are TGTGCCAGCAGCACCGACAGGGGGTACGGCTCTGGGGCCAACGTCCTGACTTTC. The V and J genes are TRBV7-9 and TRBJ2-6; 9 bases line up with TRBD1. The CDR3 is made up of 18 amino acids. The germline gives CDR1 SEHNR, CDR2 FQNEAQ (reference sequence). J lost 0 bases, V lost 5 bases, and 8 bases had no gene match.

This chain joins TRBV6-2 or TRBV6-3 and TRBJ2-4; tentative D call: TRBD2 (5 bases). CDR3 length equals 15 residues. V was clipped by 0 bases and J by 6 bases, with 12 bases between them. CDR1 is MNHEY, CDR2 SVGEGT, per germline. The DNA of the CDR3 is TGTGCCAGCAGTTACTCGTTGGACTCATCAAACATTCAGTACTTC. It specifies CASSYSLDSSNIQYF.

This sequence joins TRBV28 and TRBJ1-4; 7 bases fit TRBD1. The germline V gene encodes CDR1 MDHEN and CDR2 SYDVKM. The CDR3 has 15 amino acids. V lost 1 base to trimming and J lost 8 bases; unmatched junction nucleotides: 7. The CDR3 protein is CASSLFGRGSEKLFF. CDR3 nucleotide sequence: TGTGCCAGCAGTTTATTTGGCAGGGGGTCGGAAAAACTGTTTTTT.

This chain joins TRBV13 and TRBJ2-1, with 11 positions matching TRBD1. Per the germline V gene, CDR1 is PRHDT and CDR2 is FYEKMQ (reference sequence). This CDR3 comprises 16 residues. Trimming cost V 5 bases and J 4 bases; bases outside gene matches: 7. CDR3 sequence reads: CASSPAGTGGYNEQFF. The CDR3 nucleotides are TGTGCCAGCAGCCCGGCCGGGACAGGGGGGTACAATGAGCAGTTCTTC.

The chain recombines TRBV20-1 with TRBJ1-1; D remains ambiguous. Trimming took off 1 base at V and 0 bases at J, with 12 bases between the two ends. Germline CDR1 reads DFQATT; CDR2 reads SNEGSKA (reference sequence). CDR3 length equals 15 residues. This chain's CDR3 is CSARGWQKMNTEAFF. CDR3 coding DNA: TGCAGTGCTAGAGGATGGCAGAAGATGAACACTGAAGCTTTCTTT.

For this clonotype: Germline is not matched at one junction end, which may reflect a read error. The chain links TRBV4-3 to TRBJ2-7; TRBD1 is a possible D gene (6 bases). The V gene's germline CDR1 is LGHNA and CDR2 YSLEER. The CDR3 has 17 amino acids. The CDR3 protein is CASSQERQAAGVYEQHF. In DNA, the CDR3 is TGCGCCAGCAGCCAAGAACGACAGGCCGCAGGGGTATACGAGCAGCACTTC.

The count of this clonotype is one. V gene TRBV6-6 combines with J gene TRBJ2-3; 9 bases are a match to TRBD2. Germline loops: CDR1 MNHNY, CDR2 SVGAGI (reference sequence). V gave up 5 bases and J gave up 1 base; unmatched junction bases: 7. The CDR3 loop spans 16 amino acids. The CDR3, as DNA: TGTGCCAGCAGTCTCACCTCTAGCGGGGGCACAGATACGCAGTATTTT. Amino acid sequence: CASSLTSSGGTDTQYF.

This chain joins TRBV12-3 or TRBV12-4 and TRBJ2-1, with TRBD2 as a possible D gene (6 bases). This CDR3 is 16 amino acids long. The V end was cut by 6 bases, the J end by 0 bases, with 15 bases between. The CDR3 coding sequence is TGTGCCAGCAGGAGTAGCGGAGGCTACTCCTACAATGAGCAGTTCTTC. This encodes CASRSSGGYSYNEQFF.

The chain links TRBV27 to TRBJ1-5; D is perhaps TRBD1 (6 bases). The CDR3 consists of 16 residues. Per germline, CDR1 MNHEY and CDR2 SMNVEV (reference sequence). The germline V and J ends were trimmed by 5 bases and 2 bases, with 16 bases remaining between them. The CDR3 DNA follows: TGTGCCAGCAGTAACTTACAGGGTCGGGGCAATCAGCCCCAGCATTTT. It is translated as CASSNLQGRGNQPQHF.

The chain employs TRBV6-4 and TRBJ1-6; 7 nucleotides line up with TRBD1. J was trimmed by 5 bases and V by 5 bases; bases with no gene match: 3. Germline V gene sequence: CDR1 MRHNA, CDR2 SNTAGT. The CDR3 runs 14 residues. CDR3 nucleotides: TGTGCCAGCAGTCCCGGGACAGATAATTCACCCCTCCACTTT. This encodes CASSPGTDNSPLHF.